Presented here are 2 T cell receptor beta chains from one specimen sequenced in a study of identifying expanded T cells in peripheral blood. Profiling relied on immunoSEQ multiplex PCR, and the TCRdb table lists in-frame clones only, not all of them. The table includes 100,000 or so clones, roughly 89% detected once. The sequencing sample was made of blood. Receptors were obtained from a person aged 18-70 years in good health.

This chain uses TRBV10-2 with TRBJ2-7; 7 nucleotides match TRBD2. Per the germline V gene, CDR1 is WSHSY and CDR2 is SAAADI. Trimming removed 2 bases from V and 13 bases from J; junction bases left unmatched: 8. There are 12 residues in the CDR3. CDR3: CASSEISGRSYF. CDR3 DNA: TGCGCCAGCAGTGAGATTAGCGGGCGTTCTTACTTC.

The rearrangement links TRBV28 to TRBJ1-2; possibly TRBD1 for D (6 bases). The length of the CDR3 is 14 residues. Germline V lookup: CDR1 MDHEN, CDR2 SYDVKM. With 2 bases removed from V and 2 bases from J, the gap between germline ends came to 9 bases. CDR3 sequence: CASSLKGVNYGYTF. The CDR3 nucleotides read TGTGCCAGCAGTTTAAAGGGGGTCAACTATGGCTACACCTTC.